This T cell receptor (beta chain) is from a study of beta chain features in type 1 diabetes. The CDR3 totals 15 residues. The V segment lost 1 base and the J segment 5 bases; nucleotides outside the gene matches: 7. The germline V gene has CDR1 KGHSH and CDR2 LQKENI. The investigators reverse transcribed all of the isolated RNA, so they sequenced expressed TCRB transcripts. Only in-frame clones appear in the TCRdb table, and some are missing; sequencing was by immunoSEQ multiplex PCR. The table includes 200,000 to 250,000 clones, 11% detected once. The sample taken for sequencing was central memory CD4+ T cells from blood. The receptor's source is a man aged 18 to 30 in good health. The chain links TRBV18 to TRBJ2-5, with 7 bases that match TRBD2. For the CDR3, the DNA is TGTGCCAGCTCACCACAAACGGGGGGTCAGGAGACCCAGTACTTC. Translating it yields CASSPQTGGQETQYF.